A selection of T cell receptor beta chains follows, all from one sample in a study of T cells in Graves' hyperthyroidism and ophthalmopathy. One entry per CDR3 protein, called by TCRdb with MiXCR from the multiplex PCR reads. There are 300,000 to 350,000 distinct CDR3 sequences in the sample; 14% occur only once, and 20% to 25% lies in the top ten. The specimen was blood. Every receptor here comes from a woman in her twenties or thirties with Graves' hyperthyroidism. Both conserved end residues are part of each CDR3. D genes are given only for firm matches. Size is stated for part of the rows, as once, few or many counts, or as a class when the clone is expanded.

cdr3_nt,cdr3_aa,v_call,clone_size,j_call,d_call
TGCAGCGTTGAAGATCAGACGGACCGGGCTTTCTTT,CSVEDQTDRAFF,TRBV29-1,-,TRBJ1-1,-
TGCAGTGCTAGTCGGGGTCAGCCCCAGCATTTT,CSASRGQPQHF,TRBV20-1,few,TRBJ1-5,-
TGCGCCAGCAGCTTGGCCACAGGGGGCCACAATGAGCAGTTCTTC,CASSLATGGHNEQFF,TRBV5-1,few,TRBJ2-1,TRBD1
TGTGCCAGTACGGGGATCTCTGGGGCCAACGTCCTGACTTTC,CASTGISGANVLTF,TRBV19,few,TRBJ2-6,-
TGTGCCAGCAGCAAAGCCGGGACGGCTTCCTACGAGCAGTACTTC,CASSKAGTASYEQYF,TRBV7-9,-,TRBJ2-7,-
TGTGCTAGCAGCGAAACTAGCGGGAGGAGGCCTAACTACAATGAGCAGTTCTTC,CASSETSGRRPNYNEQFF,TRBV7-7,-,TRBJ2-1,TRBD2
TGTGCCAGCACCTTACAGGGTGGACTTAATTCACCCCTCCACTTT,CASTLQGGLNSPLHF,TRBV28,few,TRBJ1-6,-
TGTGCCAGCAGTTCCCCAGGACTAGCGGGGACCTACGAGCAGTACTTC,CASSSPGLAGTYEQYF,TRBV28,few,TRBJ2-7,TRBD2
TGTGCCAGCAGCCAGCGGGAGATGGATGAGCAGTTCTTC,CASSQREMDEQFF,TRBV5-4,-,TRBJ2-1,TRBD2
TGTGCCAGCACCCGGTGGGGGGTGGGGTTGGTTGGCAATCAGCCCCAGCATTTT,CASTRWGVGLVGNQPQHF,TRBV12-3/TRBV12-4,many,TRBJ1-5,-
TGCGCCAGCAGCCGAACAGGGGGGGATGAAAAACTGTTTTTT,CASSRTGGDEKLFF,TRBV4-3,-,TRBJ1-4,TRBD1